This TCR beta chain was obtained from a study of OX40 agonist ivuxolimab in advanced cancers. Regarding the complete study: Ivuxolimab, which targeted the costimulatory receptor OX40 (CD134), was an agonistic, fully human IgG2 monoclonal antibody. Intravenous ivuxolimab was administered to patients every 2 weeks at six dose levels: 0.01, 0.1, 0.3, 1.5, 3 and 10 mg/kg. Among the approximately 50 dose-escalation patients, about 19 had hepatocellular carcinoma, some 15 melanoma, 9 renal cell carcinoma and 9 head and neck cancer. In the dose-escalation cohort, 70% to 85% of patients were male, and the mean age was around 65 years with a range of roughly 23 to 79. Prior anti-PD-1, anti-PD-L1 or anti-CTLA-4 therapy was permitted, and approximately 40% of dose-escalation patients had received checkpoint inhibitors. Partial responses were achieved by three dose-escalation patients, of whom one had hepatocellular carcinoma and two had cutaneous melanoma. The purpose of peripheral TCRbeta sequencing was to test whether ivuxolimab changed TCR sequence diversity and led to clonal T-cell expansion. The paper covers the monotherapy dose-escalation part of the phase I ivuxolimab trial, which included N ≈ 50 patients.

Overall study results and their limits: Low levels of normalized T-cell clonal expansion were also seen in some patients who did not respond. In the 0.1-3.0 mg/kg groups, partial responders were among the patients with the lowest normalized peripheral clonal expansion, particularly in CD8+ T cells. Clonal expansion of both CD4+ and CD8+ blood T cells was observed from baseline to week 6 at doses 0.1 to 3.0 mg/kg. The antigen specificity of the peripheral T cells that underwent clonal expansion was not determined. After ivuxolimab, CD8+ T cells had more expanded clones than CD4+ T cells on average.

Trimming removed 0 bases from V and 4 bases from J; the gene matches leave 9 bases unexplained. The CDR3 runs 18 residues from the cysteine to the phenylalanine. Only the CDR3 region is kept as DNA, spanning 54 bases read in frame from base 1. Taken from the germline V gene, the CDR1 and CDR2 loops are SGHRS and YFSETQ. Genomic DNA was extracted from sorted cells for sequencing of the TCRbeta CDR3 region. TCRbeta CDR3 regions were sequenced using the immunoSEQ Assay. The table was pulled from immuneACCESS by TCRdb, which kept in-frame rearrangements only. Such tables lose some clones; where checked, under half of the loss comes from unresolved V genes, and the rest has no known cause. The sample table lists over 85,000 clones, more than 85% of them with a count of one. The biggest ten clones account for roughly 0.26% of the sample. With regard to this clone: Its recognized antigen is unknown. Base quality data are lacking; no much larger clone is found one base away.

Patients with a history of autoimmune disease or receiving systemic immunosuppression were excluded from the trial. Peripheral blood for TCR sequencing was collected from all dose cohorts at baseline, on cycle 4 day 1, and on cycle 7 day 1. The samples were drawn from a first-in-human, open-label, multicenter phase I dose-escalation trial of ivuxolimab. The trial enrolled adults with locally advanced or metastatic head and neck squamous cell, hepatocellular, melanoma or renal cell carcinoma. Before TCR sequencing, CD4+ T cells and CD8+ T cells were sorted from peripheral blood as separate populations.

The sequencing here drew on CD4+ or CD8+ T cells sorted from blood, taken in a trial of the OX40 agonist ivuxolimab. The chain is assembled from TRBV5-1 and TRBJ1-4, with 10 bases aligning to TRBD1. The clonotype originates from an adult with an advanced solid tumor such as melanoma, head and neck, liver or kidney cancer. In nucleotide form, the sequence is TGCGCCAGCAGCTTGGCCCGGGACAGGGGCTCACTTAATGAAAAACTGTTTTTT. This translates into CASSLARDRGSLNEKLFF.